A single sample is the source of the 23 T cell receptor beta chains below, sequenced in a study of T cell clones after liver transplantation. Method: immunoSEQ multiplex PCR; TCRdb's copy keeps in-frame clones and lacks some. The sample yields 75,000 to 95,000 clones, about 85% seen once. The sequences come from CD4+ T cells from blood, collected 48 months after liver transplant. Receptors originate from a human patient who received a liver transplant. Certain T cells may be donor cells from the graft.

This chain joins TRBV10-3 and TRBJ1-2; 9 bases agree with TRBD1. The CDR3 length is 14 residues. Unmatched junction bases numbered 5, after V lost 5 bases and J lost 4 bases. Germline V gene lookup returns CDR1 ENHRY and CDR2 SYGVKD. The CDR3: CAISQTGGAYGYTF. The CDR3 region has the DNA TGTGCCATCAGTCAAACAGGGGGCGCCTATGGCTACACCTTC.

The chain joins TRBV2 to TRBJ2-5; the D gene is possibly TRBD2 (6 bases). The V end was cut by 8 bases, the J end by 4 bases, with 11 bases between. CDR3 length: 12 amino acids. Germline V gene sequence: CDR1 SNHLY, CDR2 FYNNEI. The CDR3: CASRYGGETQYF. CDR3 in DNA: TGTGCCAGCCGGTACGGGGGAGAGACCCAGTACTTC.

This rearrangement joins TRBV6-1 to TRBJ1-2, with 7 bases that match TRBD1. The CDR3 spans 15 residues. V shed 7 bases, J shed 4 bases, and the junction held 12 bases outside the gene matches. Per the germline V gene, CDR1 is MNHNS and CDR2 is SASEGT. The CDR3 reads CASNPTGTKGYGYTF. The CDR3, as DNA: TGTGCCAGCAATCCGACAGGGACCAAAGGCTATGGCTACACCTTC.

The chain links TRBV29-1 to TRBJ1-2; D possibly corresponds to TRBD1 (6 bases). This CDR3 is 13 amino acids long. Trimming removed 4 bases at V and 2 bases at J, with 11 bases between. Looked up from germline, CDR1 is SQVTM and CDR2 is ANQGSEA. The CDR3 reads CSVVWRGNYGYTF. The DNA of the CDR3 is TGCAGCGTTGTGTGGAGGGGGAACTATGGCTACACCTTC.

The V gene is TRBV5-1, the J gene TRBJ1-3, with D uncertain. The CDR3 extends over 16 amino acids. Between the trimmed V and J ends, which lost 4 bases and 4 bases, there was a span of 18 bases. In germline, CDR1 is SGHRS, CDR2 YFSETQ. CDR3 DNA: TGCGCCAGCAGCCGTGGAGAGGGTCGATCGGGAAACACCATATATTTT. Its protein product is CASSRGEGRSGNTIYF.

This clone turned up a few times. J is TRBJ2-2 and V is TRBV6-5; TRBD2 is a possible D gene (5 bases). The CDR3 runs 15 residues. V was cut by 2 bases and J by 3 bases, with 10 bases left in between. CDR1 and CDR2 (germline): MNHEY, SVGAGI. The CDR3 here is CASSYQPGYTGELFF. The CDR3 DNA reads as TGTGCCAGCAGTTACCAACCGGGATACACCGGGGAGCTGTTTTTT.

This chain links TRBV20-1 with TRBJ2-5; D gene unclear. Trimming shortened V by 1 base and J by 2 bases, and 2 bases separated the two germline ends. Looked up from germline, CDR1 is DFQATT and CDR2 is SNEGSKA (reference sequence). CDR3 length: 11 amino acids. The CDR3 protein is CSARAQETQYF. The CDR3 DNA sequence: TGCAGTGCTAGAGCTCAAGAGACCCAGTACTTC.

The gene calls are TRBV10-1 and TRBJ2-1; D may be TRBD2 (6 bases). Germline loops: CDR1 WNHNN, CDR2 SYGVQD (reference sequence). The length of the CDR3 is 16 residues. Deletions cut 4 bases from V and 9 bases from J, with 22 bases between. The chain's CDR3 is CASSVSRALARGEQFF. Here the CDR3 DNA reads TGCGCCAGCAGTGTCTCTCGTGCACTAGCTCGAGGTGAGCAGTTCTTC.

The chain joins TRBV5-1 to TRBJ2-5, with 13 nucleotides matching TRBD2. With 4 bases clipped from V and 1 base from J, the junction kept 4 bases outside the gene matches. The CDR3 is 16 amino acids. The germline V gene has CDR1 SGHRS and CDR2 YFSETQ. The CDR3 coding sequence is TGCGCCAGCAGCCCAGGACTAGCGGGGGTCCAAGAGACCCAGTACTTC. Protein product: CASSPGLAGVQETQYF.

The chain employs TRBV5-1 and TRBJ2-1, with TRBD2 as a possible D gene (5 bases). The CDR3 extends over 13 amino acids. V lost 2 bases and J 6 bases, leaving 9 bases between the germline ends. Germline assignment: CDR1 SGHRS and CDR2 YFSETQ. The CDR3 spells CASSLPGSNEQFF. CDR3 nucleotide sequence: TGCGCCAGCAGCTTACCGGGATCCAATGAGCAGTTCTTC.

This chain links TRBV7-2 with TRBJ1-2; D is undetermined. This CDR3 comprises 11 residues. V dropped 7 bases and J dropped 1 base, with 4 bases sitting between them. The germline V gene has CDR1 SGHTA and CDR2 FQGNSA. CDR3 DNA: TGTGCCAGCACCCATAACTATGGCTACACCTTC. Translation gives CASTHNYGYTF.

V usage is TRBV11-2 and J usage is TRBJ2-5; the D gene is possibly TRBD2 (5 bases). With 5 bases removed from V and 1 base from J, the gap between germline ends came to 11 bases. CDR1 and CDR2 (germline): SGHAT, FQNNGV. The CDR3 covers 14 residues. The CDR3 spells CASSPGLSQETQYF. DNA for the CDR3: TGTGCCAGCAGCCCCGGACTGAGCCAAGAGACCCAGTACTTC.

V is TRBV28 and J is TRBJ1-1; TRBD1 is a possible D gene (5 bases). The CDR3 contains 15 residues. V shed 1 base and J shed 5 bases, with 14 bases lying between them. Germline loops: CDR1 MDHEN, CDR2 SYDVKM. The CDR3 loop reads CASSLFRVGDTEAFF. CDR3 nucleotides: TGTGCCAGCAGTTTATTCAGGGTGGGGGATACTGAAGCTTTCTTT.

The chain has TRBV11-1 and TRBJ1-1; D remains unclear. The V and J ends lost 3 bases and 4 bases respectively, with 9 bases between them. The CDR3 extends over 13 amino acids. Germline assignment: CDR1 SGHAT and CDR2 FQDESV (reference sequence). The CDR3 DNA is TGTGCCAGCAGCTTCTTGGAGGCCACTGAAGCTTTCTTT. This encodes CASSFLEATEAFF.

This rearrangement joins TRBV5-1 to TRBJ2-7; 8 positions agree with TRBD2. V shed 0 bases, J shed 0 bases, and the junction held 2 bases outside the gene matches. This CDR3 is built from 15 residues. Per the germline V gene, CDR1 is SGHRS and CDR2 is YFSETQ. For the CDR3, the DNA is TGCGCCAGCAGCTTGGGCGGGACTAGCTCCTACGAGCAGTACTTC. This codes for CASSLGGTSSYEQYF.

This sequence joins TRBV7-2 and TRBJ1-2; no reliable D call. The length of the CDR3 is 13 residues. The V gene lost 5 bases and the J gene lost 6 bases, with 13 bases spanning the gap. The germline gives CDR1 SGHTA, CDR2 FQGNSA. Written as DNA, the CDR3 is TGTGCCAGCAGCCGCATTATGGAGGATGGCTACACCTTC. The encoded protein is CASSRIMEDGYTF. Full variable domain (outside the CDR3, taken from reference TRBV7-2 and TRBJ1-2): GAGVSQSPSNKVTEKGKDVELRCDPISGHTALYWYRQSLGQGLEFLIYFQGNSAPDKSGLPSDRFSAERTGGSVSTLTIQRTQQEDSAVYLCASSRIMEDGYTFGSGTRLTVV.

This clone is a singleton in its sample. The chain carries TRBV18 and TRBJ2-3; TRBD2 aligns across 8 bases. The CDR3 length is 17 residues. Germline trimming cut 0 bases from V and 4 bases from J; bases unmatched to any gene: 9. Germline V gene lookup returns CDR1 KGHSH and CDR2 LQKENI. CDR3 loop: CASSPPLWRGAADTQYF. The CDR3 DNA reads as TGTGCCAGCTCACCACCCCTATGGCGGGGGGCGGCAGATACGCAGTATTTT.

The V gene is TRBV28, the J gene TRBJ2-6, with D possibly TRBD1 on 6 matching bases. This CDR3 contains 17 residues. The germline V and J ends were trimmed by 6 bases and 0 bases, with 15 bases remaining between them. Germline CDR1 and CDR2: MDHEN and SYDVKM. The CDR3 spells CASSSSGGGSGANVLTF. The DNA for the CDR3 is TGTGCCAGCAGCTCCTCTGGGGGCGGCTCTGGGGCCAACGTCCTGACTTTC.

This clone was observed a single time. The J gene is TRBJ2-2, the V gene TRBV30, with 8 positions matching TRBD1. Germline CDR1 GTSNPN, CDR2 SVGIG (reference sequence). V shed 0 bases, J shed 6 bases, and the junction held 9 bases outside the gene matches. CDR3 length equals 16 residues. DNA of the CDR3: TGTGCCTGGAGTGTACGACAGGGGTTGAGTCCCGGGGAGCTGTTTTTT. It is translated as CAWSVRQGLSPGELFF.

The chain has TRBV7-2 and TRBJ2-3; D tentatively reads TRBD1 or TRBD2 (5 bases each). The V gene lost 6 bases and the J gene lost 3 bases, with 13 bases spanning the gap. The germline V gene has CDR1 SGHTA and CDR2 FQGNSA. This CDR3 spans 14 amino acids. DNA for the CDR3: TGTGCCAGCAGACAGGACTGGAGTACAGATACGCAGTATTTT. Translating gives CASRQDWSTDTQYF.

The chain joins TRBV5-1 to TRBJ2-5; 12 bases line up with TRBD2. This CDR3 comprises 12 residues. V trimming: 8 bases; J trimming: 5 bases; junction bases outside the gene matches: 1. The germline CDR1 and CDR2 sequences are SGHRS and YFSETQ. The CDR3 sequence is CARLAGGETQYF. The CDR3 DNA sequence: TGCGCCAGACTAGCGGGAGGTGAGACCCAGTACTTC.

This chain links TRBV7-6 with TRBJ2-7; no firm D call. From germline, CDR1 is SGHVS and CDR2 FNYEAQ. This CDR3 spans 13 amino acids. The V end lost 3 bases, the J end lost 5 bases, and 11 bases lay between the germline ends. The CDR3 nucleotides are TGTGCCAGCAGCTTCTCCCCCTGGGACGAGCAGTACTTC. Translated, it gives CASSFSPWDEQYF.

The chain carries TRBV19 and TRBJ2-2, with TRBD1 matching over 7 bases. The CDR3 contains 15 residues. Germline V gives CDR1 LNHDA, CDR2 SQIVND (reference sequence). The trim removed 4 bases at V and 5 bases at J, leaving 7 bases unmatched. The CDR3 loop is CASSTRQGRTGELFF. DNA for the CDR3: TGTGCCAGTAGTACCCGACAGGGAAGGACCGGGGAGCTGTTTTTT. Filled out from reference TRBV19 and TRBJ2-2, the complete variable domain reads DGGITQSPKYLFRKEGQNVTLSCEQNLNHDAMYWYRQDPGQGLRLIYYSQIVNDFQKGDIAEGYSVSREKKESFPLTVTSAQKNPTAFYLCASSTRQGRTGELFFGEGSRLTVL.